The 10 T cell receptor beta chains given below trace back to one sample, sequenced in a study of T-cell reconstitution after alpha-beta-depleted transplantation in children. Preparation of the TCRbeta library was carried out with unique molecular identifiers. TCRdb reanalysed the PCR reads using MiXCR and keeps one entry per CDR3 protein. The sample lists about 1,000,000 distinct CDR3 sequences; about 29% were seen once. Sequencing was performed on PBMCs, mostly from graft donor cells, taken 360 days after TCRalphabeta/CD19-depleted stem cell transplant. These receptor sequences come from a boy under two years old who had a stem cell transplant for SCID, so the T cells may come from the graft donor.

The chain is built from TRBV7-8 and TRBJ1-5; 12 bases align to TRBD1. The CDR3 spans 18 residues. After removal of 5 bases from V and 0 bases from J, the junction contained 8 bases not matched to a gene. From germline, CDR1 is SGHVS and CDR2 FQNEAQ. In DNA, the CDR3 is TGTGCCAGCAGCCATGGGACAGGGGGCCCCTATAGCAATCAGCCCCAGCATTTT. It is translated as CASSHGTGGPYSNQPQHF.

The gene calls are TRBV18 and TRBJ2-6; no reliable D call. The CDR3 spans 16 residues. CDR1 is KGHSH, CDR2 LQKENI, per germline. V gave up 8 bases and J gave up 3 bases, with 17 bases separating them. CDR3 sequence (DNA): TGTGCCAGCACCGACGGCCTAATCTTTGGGGCCAACGTCCTGACTTTC. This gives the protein CASTDGLIFGANVLTF.

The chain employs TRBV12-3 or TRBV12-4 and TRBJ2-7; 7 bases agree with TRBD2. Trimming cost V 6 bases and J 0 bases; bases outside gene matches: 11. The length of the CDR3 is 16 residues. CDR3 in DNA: TGTGCCAGCAGCCCCCCGCGGGGGAGTAGCTCCTACGAGCAGTACTTC. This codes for CASSPPRGSSSYEQYF.

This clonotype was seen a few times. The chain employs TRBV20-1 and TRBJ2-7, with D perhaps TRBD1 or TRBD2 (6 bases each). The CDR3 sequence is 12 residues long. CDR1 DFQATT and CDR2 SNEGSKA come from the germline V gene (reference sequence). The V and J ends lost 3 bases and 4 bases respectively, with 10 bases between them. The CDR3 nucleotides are TGCAGTGCTAGCCAGGGGAGGTACGAGCAGTACTTC. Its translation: CSASQGRYEQYF.

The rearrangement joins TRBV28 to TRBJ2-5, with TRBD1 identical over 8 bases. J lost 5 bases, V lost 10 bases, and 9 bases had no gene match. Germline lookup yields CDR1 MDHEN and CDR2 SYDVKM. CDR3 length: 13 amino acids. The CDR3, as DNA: TGTGCCACCCATCCAGGGGGCAGGGAGACCCAGTACTTC. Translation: CATHPGGRETQYF.

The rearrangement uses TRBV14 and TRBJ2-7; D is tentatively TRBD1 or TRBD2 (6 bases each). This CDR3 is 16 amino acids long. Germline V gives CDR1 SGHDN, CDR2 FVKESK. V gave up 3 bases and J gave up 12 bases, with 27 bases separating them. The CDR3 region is CASSQGGRGFGRGWYF. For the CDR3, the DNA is TGTGCCAGCAGCCAGGGGGGCCGCGGGTTTGGAAGAGGCTGGTACTTC. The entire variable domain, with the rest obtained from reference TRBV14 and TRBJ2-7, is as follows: EAGVTQFPSHSVIEKGQTVTLRCDPISGHDNLYWYRRVMGKEIKFLLHFVKESKQDESGMPNNRFLAERTGGTYSTLKVQPAELEDSGVYFCASSQGGRGFGRGWYFGPGTRLTVT.

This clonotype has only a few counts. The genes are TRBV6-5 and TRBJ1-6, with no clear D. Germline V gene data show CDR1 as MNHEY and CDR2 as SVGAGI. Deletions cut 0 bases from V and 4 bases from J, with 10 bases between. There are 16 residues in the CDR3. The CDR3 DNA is TGTGCCAGCAGTTACTCGGTCACAGTTTATAATTCACCCCTCCACTTT. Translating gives CASSYSVTVYNSPLHF.

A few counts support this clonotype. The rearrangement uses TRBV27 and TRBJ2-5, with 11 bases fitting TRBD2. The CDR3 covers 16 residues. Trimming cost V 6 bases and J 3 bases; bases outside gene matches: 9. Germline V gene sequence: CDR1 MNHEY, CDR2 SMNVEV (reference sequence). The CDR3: CASSFSGGAWKETQYF. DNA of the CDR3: TGTGCCAGCAGCTTTAGCGGGGGGGCCTGGAAAGAGACCCAGTACTTC.

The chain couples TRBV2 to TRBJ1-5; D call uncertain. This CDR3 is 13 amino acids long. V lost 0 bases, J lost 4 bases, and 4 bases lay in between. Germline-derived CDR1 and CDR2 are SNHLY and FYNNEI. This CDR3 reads CASSEAQNQPQHF. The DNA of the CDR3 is TGTGCCAGCAGTGAAGCGCAGAATCAGCCCCAGCATTTT.

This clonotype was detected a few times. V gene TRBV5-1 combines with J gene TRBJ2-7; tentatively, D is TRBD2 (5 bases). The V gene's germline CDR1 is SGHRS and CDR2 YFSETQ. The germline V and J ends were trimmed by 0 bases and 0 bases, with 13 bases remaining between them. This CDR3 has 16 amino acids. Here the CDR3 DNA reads TGCGCCAGCAGCTTGGGAGACTATCTCGGCTCCTACGAGCAGTACTTC. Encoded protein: CASSLGDYLGSYEQYF.